The rows below give T cell receptor beta chains drawn from one sample of a study of beta chain features in type 1 diabetes. Using immunoSEQ multiplex PCR, the repertoire was profiled, and TCRdb retains in-frame clones only, with some absent. This table holds under 450,000 clones, around 13% found once. Sequenced input: naive CD4+ T cells from blood. The receptor source for this set is a young man in good health. Each CDR3 is given with its conserved first and last residue. A D gene is named only where the DNA matches it firmly. Only some rows state a clone size, as once, few, many or a class for expanded clones.

NA,TRBV5-1,TRBJ2-1,NA,TGCGCCAGCAACCCCGCCCGGGCCGTCGTCAATGAGCAGTTCTTC,CASNPARAVVNEQFF
NA,TRBV7-3,TRBJ1-1,TRBD1,TGTGCCAGCAGGGAAACGGGACAGTCAACAGCTTTCTTT,CASRETGQSTAFF
NA,TRBV9,TRBJ2-5,TRBD2,TGTGCCAGCGCCGGTGGCGGGGGGACCCAAGAGACCCAGTACTTC,CASAGGGGTQETQYF
few,TRBV29-1,TRBJ1-5,NA,TGCAGCGTTGGCAGCGGGAATCAGCCCCAGCATTTT,CSVGSGNQPQHF
NA,TRBV4-2,TRBJ2-6,TRBD1,TGTGCCCGCAGCCAGAGGACAGGATGGGAGTCTGGGGCCAACGTCCTGACTTTC,CARSQRTGWESGANVLTF
few,TRBV9,TRBJ2-1,TRBD2,TGTGCCAGCACCGGGACTAGCCCCAATGAGCAGTTCTTC,CASTGTSPNEQFF
few,TRBV6-1,TRBJ2-7,NA,TGTGCCAGCAGCCAGTGGGGGCACCCCTACGAGCAGTACTTC,CASSQWGHPYEQYF
NA,TRBV7-2,TRBJ2-1,NA,TGTGCCAGCAGCCCATTAGGAGGGATGGCGCGGTTGGGGGGTAACGAGCAGTTCTTC,CASSPLGGMARLGGNEQFF
few,TRBV29-1,TRBJ1-2,NA,TGCGCTGTGGTTCAACTGGTGGGAGGCTACACCTTC,CAVVQLVGGYTF
NA,TRBV7-2,TRBJ2-1,TRBD1,TGTGCCAGCAGCGTCCGGGACAGGGATTACAATGAGCAGTTCTTC,CASSVRDRDYNEQFF
NA,TRBV9,TRBJ2-7,TRBD2,TGTGCCAGCAGCGCGCGGGGGACCTCCTACGAGCAGTACTTC,CASSARGTSYEQYF
few,TRBV5-6,TRBJ1-1,NA,TGTGCCAGCACCCACGGACACCTCAACACTGAAGCTTTCTTT,CASTHGHLNTEAFF
few,TRBV5-1,TRBJ2-3,NA,TGCGCCAGCAGCTATGGGGGGTCAGATACGCAGTATTTT,CASSYGGSDTQYF
few,TRBV7-2,TRBJ1-2,TRBD1,TGTGCCAGCAGTCGGGACAGCGCTAACTATGGCTACACCTTC,CASSRDSANYGYTF
few,TRBV5-4,TRBJ2-3,TRBD2,TGTGCCAGCAGCTTTGCAGCGGGGGCTAGCACAGATACGCAGTATTTT,CASSFAAGASTDTQYF
few,TRBV5-1,TRBJ1-3,TRBD1,TGCGCCAGCAGCTTACAGGGGGCTGCTGGAAACACCATATATTTT,CASSLQGAAGNTIYF
few,TRBV10-3,TRBJ2-1,TRBD2,TGTGCCATCAGTGAGTCCCGGACTAGCGGGGTTTACAATGAGCAGTTCTTC,CAISESRTSGVYNEQFF
NA,TRBV11-2,TRBJ2-3,NA,TGTGCCAGCAGCTCGAGGACCTACACAGATACGCAGTATTTT,CASSSRTYTDTQYF
NA,TRBV14,TRBJ1-2,NA,TGTGCCAGCAGCCAAGGAGGGGGACGGCCGCGGCACTTC,CASSQGGGRPRHF
few,TRBV7-2,TRBJ1-1,NA,TGTGCCAGCAGCTCCTCCAGGGGACCCACTGAAGCTTTCTTT,CASSSSRGPTEAFF
few,TRBV7-2,TRBJ2-7,NA,TGTGCCAGCAGTTCACAGCCTAGCTACGAGCAGTACTTC,CASSSQPSYEQYF
few,TRBV7-2,TRBJ2-3,NA,TGTGCCAGCAGCTTAGTAGCTAGCTCCACAGATACGCAGTATTTT,CASSLVASSTDTQYF
NA,TRBV30,TRBJ1-3,NA,TGTGCCTGGACACCCTTTAGCTCTGGAAACACCATATATTTT,CAWTPFSSGNTIYF
NA,TRBV18,TRBJ2-2,NA,TGTGCCAGCTCACCACAAAGCCTGAACACCGGGGAGCTGTTTTTT,CASSPQSLNTGELFF
NA,TRBV6-5,TRBJ2-4,NA,TGTGCCAGCAGTTACTCTACTGGGGTTGGCATTCAGTACTTC,CASSYSTGVGIQYF
few,TRBV19,TRBJ1-3,NA,TGTGCCAGTAGTATCCGATTGGCATCTGGAAACACCATATATTTT,CASSIRLASGNTIYF
few,TRBV7-8,TRBJ2-1,NA,TGTGCCAGCAGCGCCGGGATTAGGAGCGGGCCGGGCTCCTACAATGAGCAGTTCTTC,CASSAGIRSGPGSYNEQFF
NA,TRBV27,TRBJ2-7,TRBD1,TGTGCCAGCAGTTTAGAGACAGGGGGTGCTAACTACGAGCAGTACTTC,CASSLETGGANYEQYF
NA,TRBV18,TRBJ1-5,NA,TGTGCCAGCTCATCTACAGATAATCAGCCCCAGCATTTT,CASSSTDNQPQHF
NA,TRBV2,TRBJ1-1,TRBD1,TGTGCCAGCAGCGTCCTTGACAGGGTCACTGAAGCTTTCTTT,CASSVLDRVTEAFF
NA,TRBV2,TRBJ1-5,NA,TGTGCCAGCAAAGGCGGGCAGAGCAATCAGCCCCAGCATTTT,CASKGGQSNQPQHF
NA,TRBV5-1,TRBJ2-3,NA,TGCGCCAGCAGCTTGGGCAGGGTGGATACGCAGTATTTT,CASSLGRVDTQYF
NA,TRBV4-1,TRBJ1-1,NA,NA,CASSPLWTRDEAFF
NA,TRBV6-6,TRBJ2-2,NA,TGTGCCAGCAGATTGAGCGGCGGGGAGCTGTTTTTT,CASRLSGGELFF
NA,TRBV5-1,TRBJ1-2,TRBD1,TGCGCCAGCAGCTCAACGGGAAATCTTCGGACAGGCTCCGGCTACACCTTC,CASSSTGNLRTGSGYTF
NA,TRBV30,TRBJ1-1,NA,TGTGCCTGGAGTCCGGGGACCGGGAGGAGAGCTTTCTTT,CAWSPGTGRRAFF
NA,TRBV7-3,TRBJ2-3,TRBD2,TGTGCCAGCAGCTTATGGGAGGGTTCCACAGATACGCAGTATTTT,CASSLWEGSTDTQYF
NA,TRBV11-1,TRBJ2-1,TRBD2,TGTGCCAGCAGCCCTTTTATGAGCGGGAGCTCCTACAATGAGCAGTTCTTC,CASSPFMSGSSYNEQFF
NA,TRBV10-3,TRBJ2-5,NA,TGTGCCATCAGTCCGGGGGCGATCCAGTACTTC,CAISPGAIQYF
few,TRBV6-6,TRBJ2-3,TRBD2,TGTGTCGCATACGGGGGGGCTTGGTCCACAGATACGCAGTATTTT,CVAYGGAWSTDTQYF
few,TRBV28,TRBJ2-4,NA,TGTGCCAGTTTGACCTTAGCCAAAAACATTCAGTACTTC,CASLTLAKNIQYF
NA,TRBV15,TRBJ1-2,NA,TGTGCCACCAGCAGAGATCCCCCGACAGTCCTAAACTATGGCTACACCTTC,CATSRDPPTVLNYGYTF
NA,TRBV19,TRBJ2-7,TRBD2,TGTGCCAGTAGGACTAGCGGGGGCTACGAGCAGTACTTC,CASRTSGGYEQYF
few,TRBV7-2,TRBJ2-1,TRBD1,TGTGCCAGCAGCTCAGGGACAGTTCATCAGTTCTTC,CASSSGTVHQFF
many,TRBV30,TRBJ2-3,NA,TGTGCCTGGAGTAAGCTAGAACTCACAGATACGCAGTATTTT,CAWSKLELTDTQYF
many,TRBV19,TRBJ2-1,TRBD2,TGTGCCAGTAGCCGCCAGCGGGAAAACAATGAGCAGTTCTTC,CASSRQRENNEQFF
few,TRBV10-3,TRBJ2-4,TRBD2,TGTGCCATCAGTGAACCCTCTAGCGGGGGGCACCAAAACATTCAGTACTTC,CAISEPSSGGHQNIQYF
NA,TRBV20-1,TRBJ2-1,NA,TGCAGTGCTAGTTTTTACAATGAGCAGTTCTTC,CSASFYNEQFF
NA,TRBV4-3,TRBJ2-3,TRBD2,TGCGCCAGCAGCCTAGCGGGGCTTAGCACAGATACGCAGTATTTT,CASSLAGLSTDTQYF
NA,TRBV2,TRBJ1-5,TRBD1,TGTGCCAGCTGGACAGGGGGGGACCAGCCCCAGCATTTT,CASWTGGDQPQHF
NA,TRBV6-6,TRBJ2-5,TRBD1,TGTGCCAGCAGTTCGCCGGGACAGGGTGAAGAGACCCAGTACTTC,CASSSPGQGEETQYF
few,TRBV11-3,TRBJ1-2,NA,TGTGCCAGCAGCTCAGGACCGGATGGCTACACCTTC,CASSSGPDGYTF
NA,TRBV6-5,TRBJ2-5,NA,TGTGCCAGCAGTTACAGGGGAGAAGAGACCCAGTACTTC,CASSYRGEETQYF
NA,TRBV4-3,TRBJ2-3,TRBD2,TGCGCCAGCAGCCTCGGACTAGCGGGGAGCACAGATACGCAGTATTTT,CASSLGLAGSTDTQYF
NA,TRBV6-5,TRBJ1-2,TRBD1,TGTGCCAGCAGACTCACAGGGGGCTATGGCTACACCTTC,CASRLTGGYGYTF